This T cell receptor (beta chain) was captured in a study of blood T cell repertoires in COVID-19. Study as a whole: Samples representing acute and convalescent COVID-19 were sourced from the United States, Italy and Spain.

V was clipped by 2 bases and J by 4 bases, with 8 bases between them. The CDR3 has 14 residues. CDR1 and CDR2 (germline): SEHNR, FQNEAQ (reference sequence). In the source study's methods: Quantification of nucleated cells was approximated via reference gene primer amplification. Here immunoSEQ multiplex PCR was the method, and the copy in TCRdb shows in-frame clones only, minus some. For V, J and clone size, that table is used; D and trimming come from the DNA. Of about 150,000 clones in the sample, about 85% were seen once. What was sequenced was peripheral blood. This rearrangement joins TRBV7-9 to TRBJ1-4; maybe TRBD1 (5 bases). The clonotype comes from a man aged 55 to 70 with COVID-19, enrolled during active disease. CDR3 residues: CASSLRTLNEKLFF. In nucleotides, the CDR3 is TGTGCCAGCAGCTTAAGGACACTTAATGAAAAACTGTTTTTT.